This paragraph reports one TCR beta chain. Its antigen is unknown. This specimen belongs to a study of CD8+ T cells in alopecia areata. For the study at large: Administration of oral tofacitinib to treated patients was at 5 to 10 mg twice daily.

RNA, once extracted, was reverse transcribed into cDNA for use as the sequencing template. Sequencing was performed with immunoSEQ multiplex PCR; in TCRdb, only in-frame clones are kept and a portion is missing. The table shows over 200,000 clones, with around 62% occurring only once. The CDR3 is 16 amino acids. Trimming stripped 5 bases from V and 0 bases from J, with 17 bases between. Germline CDR1 GTSNPN, CDR2 SVGIG (reference sequence). Whole-study findings and limits: In patients, TCRs were shared less clearly than in mice, and HLA may possibly be involved.

The chain employs TRBV30 and TRBJ2-1; possibly TRBD2 for D (5 bases). The clonotype originates from a human donor with alopecia areata. This specimen consisted of CD4+ T cells sorted from blood, obtained at week 0. The CDR3 spells CAWGHDTSNSYNEQFF. The CDR3 nucleotides are TGTGCCTGGGGTCACGATACTAGTAACTCCTACAATGAGCAGTTCTTC.